This TCR beta chain emerged from a study of T cells in localized non-small cell lung cancer. Study-wide results and caveats: Only one tumor region went through sequencing, so heterogeneity may still be there. Uninvolved neighboring lung showed the greatest T cell clonality, exceeding tumor. Overall survival was longer when the density of T cells in the blood was higher. Of the top 100 tumor clones, median around 55 were in adjacent lung, more than 25 among its top 100.

Clones were sequenced by immunoSEQ multiplex PCR, and TCRdb holds only the in-frame ones, with some missing. The sample carries about 29,000 clones, approximately 90% recorded once. The germline CDR1 and CDR2 sequences are GTSNPN and SVGIG (reference sequence). CDR3 length: 12 residues. V shed 5 bases, J shed 5 bases, and the junction held 3 bases outside the gene matches. To note about this clone: Its antigen is unknown.

The material was peripheral blood, obtained before any cancer treatment. The rearrangement uses TRBV30 and TRBJ2-5; 9 positions agree with TRBD1. The source is a male donor at least 60 years old with stage I lung adenocarcinoma. DNA for the CDR3: TGTGCCTGGTCGACAGGGGGGGAGACCCAGTACTTC. Residues: CAWSTGGETQYF.